This T cell receptor (beta chain) was captured by sequencing in a study of cytomegalovirus exposure and HLA in healthy donors. The CDR3 covers 14 residues. Germline-derived CDR1 and CDR2 are SGHTA and FQGTGA. V dropped 2 bases and J dropped 5; count of bases not matched to a gene: 2. Amplification used 60 Vbeta primers and 13 Jbeta primers. Profiling relied on immunoSEQ multiplex PCR, and the TCRdb table lists in-frame clones only, not all of them. The table has 55,000 to 70,000 clones, 60% to 80% seen once. This chain connects TRBV7-3 to TRBJ2-1; TRBD2 matches at 8 bases. The receptor's source is a man aged 35 to 55 in good health and CMV-seropositive. Sequenced: PBMCs. Written as DNA, the CDR3 is TGTGCCAGCAGCTTACCAGCGGGGGACAATGAGCAGTTCTTC. Its translation is CASSLPAGDNEQFF.